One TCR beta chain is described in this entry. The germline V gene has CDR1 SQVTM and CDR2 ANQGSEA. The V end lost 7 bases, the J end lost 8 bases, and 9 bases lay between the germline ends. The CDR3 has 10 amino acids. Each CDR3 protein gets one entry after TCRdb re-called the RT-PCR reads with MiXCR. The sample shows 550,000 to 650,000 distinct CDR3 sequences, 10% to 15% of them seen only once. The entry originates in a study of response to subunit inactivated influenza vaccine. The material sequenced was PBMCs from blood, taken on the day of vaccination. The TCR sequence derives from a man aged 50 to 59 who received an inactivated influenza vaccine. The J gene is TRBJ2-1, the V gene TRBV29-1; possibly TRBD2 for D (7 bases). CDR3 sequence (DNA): TGCAGCGGGGGGGGCGATGAGCAGTTCTTC. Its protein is CSGGGDEQFF.